This entry describes one T cell receptor (beta chain). This clonotype was found many times. The target of this receptor is not known. No base qualities exist here, and no much larger clone lies one base off it. This sample is drawn from a study of T cells in Graves' hyperthyroidism and ophthalmopathy (dated by TCRdb to between 2018 and 2021). With regard to the full study: Peripheral blood samples were taken at initial diagnosis, before any treatment was given. Once sampling was done, hyperthyroidism patients were given methimazole at a starting dose of 30 mg daily, whereas ophthalmopathy patients were given high-dose intravenous methylprednisolone. The paper describes TCR Vbeta CDR3 sequencing of 135 peripheral blood samples, made up of 43 ophthalmopathy patients, 70 to 75 hyperthyroidism patients and some 17 progressor patients. TCR V-J signatures able to tell the groups apart were searched for in a discovery cohort of 95 to 100 patients, of whom more than 40 had Graves' ophthalmopathy and around 58 had stable Graves' hyperthyroidism. The approximately 100 discovery patients were divided at random into training and test sets in a 7:3 ratio. In addition, the study compared T-cell repertoires in thyroid tissue and in blood from five to seven Graves' hyperthyroidism patients. Prospective prediction of ophthalmopathy was tested in an independent validation cohort consisting of 18 to 20 hyperthyroidism patients and over 15 patients who later progressed to ophthalmopathy.

The TCR beta CDR3 regions were amplified from RNA transcripts. The first round of RT-PCR for the TCR CDR3 was performed with the HTBI primer set and the Qiagen OneStep RT-PCR kit. The libraries were constructed in a second round of multiplex PCR and then size-selected and purified. The libraries were sequenced on an Illumina HiSeq2000 using paired-end 100 bp reads. For the original study's pipeline: Raw data were processed with SOAPnuke, discarding reads with adapters, uncalled bases, mean Phred below 15, or no exact constant-primer or identifier match. COPE v1.2.5 was used to merge the high-quality paired reads, and each unique nucleotide sequence was defined as a clonotype. Clonotypes were aligned to IMGT TRBV, TRBD and TRBJ reference segments using MiTCR v1.1. The analysis included only V-J combinations with a frequency above 0.0001, which together covered 98% to 99.2% of the repertoires. The TCS score was defined as F50 (clonal expansion) divided by E x V (chaos), with BLOSUM62-based TCRdist calculated between CDR3 peptides within each V-J. Welch's t-statistics and random forest reduced several hundred V-J features to 10 to 15, which were used in a naive Bayes classifier (R e1071). TCRdb reworked the public reads: Q25 trimming with fastp, MiXCR clone assembly, productive beta chains retained. Rows are combined by CDR3 protein, so each entry shows the most common genes and DNA. Here the V and J calls rest on TCRdb's processing, not on the authors' analysis. This sample is represented by roughly 600,000 distinct CDR3 sequences; more than 14% of them were singletons. The ten largest clonotypes hold approximately 12% of the sample.

In the ophthalmopathy patients, disease was moderately to severely active, with a Clinical Activity Score of 3 or more, a NOSPECS grade of 4 or more, and a duration of less than 3 months. Exclusion was applied to patients with uncontrolled infections, other autoimmune diseases, pregnancy or lactation. Diagnoses were established on the basis of clinical symptoms, serum thyroxine and TRAb, thyroid ultrasound, and orbital computed tomography. PBMCs were separated from roughly 10 ml of fresh peripheral blood using Ficoll-Paque density gradient centrifugation. Total RNA was extracted with Trizol reagent, and quality was checked on an Agilent 2100 Bioanalyzer. Here is what the overall study found, with its caveats: No statistical method was used to fix the sample size in advance, and group allocation was not hidden from the investigators. In cross-validation, a model built on a 13 V-J signature told ophthalmopathy apart from stable hyperthyroidism with under 90% sensitivity and 81% to 82% specificity, and in testing the same model reached 80%/75%. Most expanded thyroid clonotypes (frequency above 0.001) were also detected in blood, a finding suggesting that blood repertoires may reflect thyroid immune responses. In validation, progression to ophthalmopathy was predicted by the model with about 70% sensitivity and roughly 76% specificity, a median of approximately 7.1 months before onset.

This TCR was sampled from a woman between 50 and 59 years old with Graves' ophthalmopathy. Sequences were obtained from blood.

The CDR3 reads as follows: CASRFGQGNTGELFF. The nucleotide sequence reads TGCGCCAGCAGGTTTGGACAGGGCAACACCGGGGAGCTGTTTTTT. The chain uses TRBV5-1 and TRBJ2-2; 8 central nucleotides agree with TRBD1. CDR1 and CDR2 are drawn from the germline V gene: SGHRS, YFSETQ. V ends up 5 bases short and J 2 bases short, with an unmatched junction base count of 5. The CDR3 holds 15 amino acids from the cysteine to the phenylalanine. The retained sequence is limited to the CDR3, 45 bases, with the frame set at the first base.